This T cell receptor (beta chain) came from a study of CD8+ T cells in alopecia areata. The overall study: Patients remained on tofacitinib for 6 to 18 months and then went 6 months without it.

Whole-study findings and limits: Scalp and blood retained many expanded lesional clones during tofacitinib. Scalp clonality, together with expanded CD8+ clones among the top 100, fell significantly with tofacitinib.

As for this clone: What it binds is unknown.

The CDR3 contains 17 residues. CDR1 is SEHNR, CDR2 FQNEAQ, per germline (reference sequence). V lost 5 bases and J lost 5; bases outside the gene matches: 7. The treatment: oral pan-JAK inhibitor, 5-10 mg twice daily. Extraction and reverse transcription of RNA yielded cDNA as the sequencing template. Profiling relied on immunoSEQ multiplex PCR, and the TCRdb table lists in-frame clones only, not all of them. The sample has fewer than 150,000 clones, approximately 85% seen once; the top ten hold 20% to 30%. The sample here was CD8+ T cells sorted from blood, taken at week 4, from a patient treated with tofacitinib. V usage is TRBV7-9 and J usage is TRBJ2-3, with TRBD2 identical over 16 bases. This clonotype originated in a human donor with alopecia areata. The CDR3 loop is CASSPGTSGGAGDTQYF. DNA for the CDR3: TGTGCCAGCAGCCCCGGGACTAGCGGGGGGGCCGGAGATACGCAGTATTTT.